The T cell receptor (beta chain) under discussion was sequenced for a study of cytomegalovirus exposure and HLA in healthy donors. Study in general: The 110 or so validation repertoires used a platform that matched the one used for the 600 to 700 first-cohort repertoires, as a later analysis reported.

Study-wide points: The study designated 150 or so TCR beta chains cytomegalovirus-associated.

Method: immunoSEQ multiplex PCR; TCRdb's copy keeps in-frame clones and lacks some. The sample lists about 330,000 clones; approximately 90% were seen once. About this clone: Its specificity is not known.

Donors were drawn from the approximately 120-subject validation cohort, separate from the roughly 700-subject first cohort. This CDR3 region has 17 residues. Looked up from germline, CDR1 is SGHAT and CDR2 is FQNNGV. V was clipped by 5 bases and J by 3 bases; unmatched bases: 10. The sequencing input was PBMCs. The rearrangement uses TRBV11-2 and TRBJ2-6; the match to TRBD2 covers 7 bases. The clonotype was recovered from a woman aged 18-29 years in good health and CMV-seronegative. The CDR3 nucleotides read TGTGCCAGCAGCCCCACCCCAAGCGGGATTGGGGCCAACGTCCTGACTTTC. Encoded protein: CASSPTPSGIGANVLTF.